These 8 T cell receptor beta chains originate from one sample sequenced in a study of blood T cell repertoires in COVID-19 (dated by TCRdb to 2018 to 2020). Library creation used the immunoSEQ multiplex PCR assay. Not all clones reach the TCRdb copy of this immuneACCESS table, which keeps in-frame sequences only. Checked studies attribute under half of the gap to unresolved V genes and leave the rest unexplained. The sample table contains 250,000 to 400,000 clones; only one count was recorded for 85% to 90% of them. 2.9% of the sample rests with the top ten. The sequencing sample was made of peripheral blood. These receptors were collected from a woman aged 25 to 39 with COVID-19, enrolled during active disease.

This clone was counted ten times or more. The chain recombines TRBV7-2 with TRBJ2-7, with TRBD2 matching 10 bases. V lost 1 base, J lost 2 bases, and 8 bases stayed unmatched. The CDR3 is made up of 17 amino acids. The germline V gene encodes CDR1 SGHTA and CDR2 FQGNSA. The CDR3, as DNA: TGTGCCAGCAGCTTAGGTAGCGGGCTAGCGGGAGCCTACGAGCAGTACTTC. This translates into CASSLGSGLAGAYEQYF.

The V and J genes are TRBV6-5 and TRBJ2-3; D perhaps matches TRBD1 (5 bases). Trimming pared 5 bases from V and 5 bases from J, leaving 11 bases between. There are 13 residues in the CDR3. The V gene's germline CDR1 is MNHEY and CDR2 SVGAGI. CDR3 DNA: TGTGCCAGCAGTCGTCAGGGAAAAGATACGCAGTATTTT. Translated: CASSRQGKDTQYF.

The chain couples TRBV11-2 to TRBJ1-1, with D possibly TRBD1 on 5 matching bases. Between the trimmed V and J ends, which lost 0 bases and 0 bases, there was a span of 8 bases. Germline loops: CDR1 SGHAT, CDR2 FQNNGV. The CDR3 extends over 15 amino acids. The CDR3 region has the DNA TGTGCCAGCAGCTTAGACGGGGGGATGAACACTGAAGCTTTCTTT. Protein sequence: CASSLDGGMNTEAFF.

This chain joins TRBV19 and TRBJ2-1, with 9 positions matching TRBD2. This CDR3 contains 17 residues. Germline loops: CDR1 LNHDA, CDR2 SQIVND (reference sequence). The trim removed 3 bases at V and 7 bases at J, leaving 13 bases unmatched. The CDR3 reads CASSIRLAGAEGNEQFF. DNA for the CDR3: TGTGCCAGTAGTATTAGGTTAGCGGGAGCTGAGGGGAATGAGCAGTTCTTC.

Comments on this clone: At one end the junction does not follow the germline gene, possibly because of a read error. The rearrangement joins TRBV6-5 to TRBJ1-1, with a weak D call TRBD1 (6 bases). Germline loops: CDR1 MNHEY, CDR2 SVGAGI. The CDR3 contains 16 residues. CDR3 in DNA: TGTGCCAGCAGTAACTCAGGGGCACGATTGAACACTGAAGCTTTCTTT. Translated: CASSNSGARLNTEAFF.

This sequence joins TRBV3-1 (or the pseudogene TRBV3-2) and TRBJ2-1; a possible D gene is TRBD1 (6 bases). Germline V lookup: CDR1 LGHDT, CDR2 YNNKEL (reference sequence). V was trimmed by 4 bases and J by 4 bases, leaving 11 bases between them. The CDR3 spans 14 residues. CDR3 sequence: CASSLSTGYNEQFF. CDR3 in DNA: TGTGCCAGCAGCCTATCCACAGGGTACAATGAGCAGTTCTTC.

This chain joins TRBV24-1 and TRBJ1-1, with D perhaps TRBD1 (5 bases). Germline values: CDR1 KGHDR, CDR2 SFDVKD. Trimming shortened V by 12 bases and J by 7 bases, and 11 bases separated the two germline ends. CDR3 length: 10 amino acids. The chain's CDR3 is CAAGQVEAFF. CDR3 sequence (DNA): TGTGCCGCCGGACAAGTTGAAGCTTTCTTT.

The chain recombines TRBV7-8 with TRBJ1-4, with a weak D call TRBD1 (5 bases). V lost 0 bases and J 6 bases, leaving 14 bases between the germline ends. CDR1 and CDR2 (germline): SGHVS, FQNEAQ. CDR3 length: 16 amino acids. Here the CDR3 DNA reads TGTGCCAGCAGCTTAGCGCTCCAGGGTAGGGATGAAAAACTGTTTTTT. Its translation is CASSLALQGRDEKLFF.